This TCR beta chain was captured in a study of blood T cell repertoires in COVID-19. CDR3 length equals 13 residues. V lost 4 bases and J lost 8, with 14 bases in between. Germline values: CDR1 SGHNT, CDR2 YENEEA. In the study's own analysis: Reference gene primer amplification gave nucleated cell count estimates. Generated by immunoSEQ multiplex PCR, the TCRdb table keeps only in-frame clones and is missing some. D and trimming come from the DNA, and the V and J calls and clone size come from that table. This table has about 480,000 clones, approximately 88% appearing once. The origin of this receptor is a woman aged 40 to 49 who had recovered from COVID-19. The rearrangement links TRBV11-3 to TRBJ1-1; D is possibly TRBD1 (6 bases). Sequenced material: PBMCs or T cells enriched from blood (not recorded which). CDR3 in amino acids: CASSSGQSSEAFF. The DNA of the CDR3 is TGTGCCAGCAGCTCCGGACAGAGTTCAGAAGCTTTCTTT.